This T cell receptor beta chain was sequenced for a study of shared clonotypes between healthy human individuals. The method was immunoSEQ multiplex PCR; TCRdb's version includes in-frame clones alone and lacks a portion of them. Here the sample spans approximately 470,000 clones, over 75% being singletons. V was pared by 3 bases and J by 2 bases, with 14 bases between. Germline V lookup: CDR1 MNHEY, CDR2 SMNVEV (reference sequence). This CDR3 has 15 residues. The sample was PBMCs. This chain joins TRBV27 and TRBJ2-7; TRBD1 might be the D (7 bases). The TCR comes from a woman in her thirties or forties in good health. Some clones in this sample may be carry-over from other donors' samples. CDR3 coding DNA: TGTGCCAGCAGTTTCGCGGGACAGCAAACCTACGAGCAGTACTTC. Translation gives CASSFAGQQTYEQYF.